This T cell receptor (beta chain) was captured by sequencing in a study of spatial heterogeneity in lung cancer. Findings and limits, study-wide: Among blood samples, ubiquitous expanded tumor TCRs appeared more at resection than at follow-up.

TCRdb re-called the 5' RACE reads with MiXCR, one entry per CDR3 protein. The profile shows 40,000 to 50,000 distinct CDR3 sequences, roughly 7.2% of them singletons. This CDR3 spans 17 amino acids. Germline V gives CDR1 SGDLS, CDR2 YYNGEE. The V end was cut by 4 bases, the J end by 8 bases, with 24 bases between. Noted time point: sample taken at primary tumor resection. Whole RNA obtained from tumor, nontumor lung or frozen PBMC underwent sequencing without sorting. Details on this clonotype: Its matching antigen is unknown.

The gene calls are TRBV9 and TRBJ1-4, with a weak D call TRBD1 (6 bases). The sample here was PBMCs, taken at surgery. The receptor's source is a female donor with early-stage non-small cell lung cancer. CDR3 in amino acids: CASSRSGAQGRGEKLFF. CDR3 DNA sequence: TGTGCCAGCAGCCGATCGGGGGCACAGGGTCGTGGCGAAAAACTGTTTTTT.